These 4 T cell receptor beta chains were sequenced from one sample in a study of graft-versus-host responses after intestinal transplantation. Measured with immunoSEQ multiplex PCR; TCRdb has only the in-frame clones, and not every one. The repertoire holds approximately 100,000 clones, with more than 70% as singletons. Sample: PBMCs, taken 255 days after intestinal transplant. Receptor source: a human patient who received an intestinal transplant, so some T cells may come from the graft donor.

V is TRBV6-1 and J is TRBJ2-7; D is possibly TRBD2 (7 bases). With 10 bases removed from V and 7 bases from J, the gap between germline ends came to 23 bases. The CDR3 is 14 residues long. CDR1 MNHNS and CDR2 SASEGT come from the germline V gene. CDR3 in amino acids: CATTGGGPLREQYF. The CDR3 bases are TGTGCCACCACCGGCGGGGGCCCCCTCAGGGAGCAGTACTTC.

The rearrangement joins TRBV6-4 to TRBJ2-1; TRBD2 might be the D (5 bases). The CDR3 spans 15 residues. Germline CDR1 MRHNA, CDR2 SNTAGT. V dropped 2 bases and J dropped 5 bases, with 13 bases sitting between them. The CDR3: CASSDGPRGNNEQFF. CDR3 coding DNA: TGTGCCAGCAGTGACGGTCCACGGGGTAACAATGAGCAGTTCTTC.

The rearrangement joins TRBV5-1 to TRBJ1-2; TRBD1 agrees at 9 bases. This CDR3 contains 15 residues. Trimming removed 6 bases from V and 3 bases from J; junction bases left unmatched: 9. CDR1 and CDR2 from the germline V gene are SGHRS and YFSETQ. The CDR3: CASTISGTGYYGYTF. CDR3 in DNA: TGCGCCAGCACTATCTCCGGGACAGGGTACTATGGCTACACCTTC.

Written as DNA, the CDR3 is TGTGCCAGCAGATCACTGCTCGGGAGGGCCCTCACAGATACGCAGTATTTT. It translates to CASRSLLGRALTDTQYF. The V and J genes are TRBV27 and TRBJ2-3; TRBD2 matches 8 bases. Looked up from germline, CDR1 is MNHEY and CDR2 is SMNVEV (reference sequence). This CDR3 has 17 residues. V shed 6 bases and J 2 bases; nucleotides not matched to a gene: 13.